The 24 T cell receptor beta chains in this list originate from one sample, sequenced in a study of long-term antiretroviral therapy in people with HIV. An immunoSEQ assay, version v3.0, was performed at survey level. The data were produced by immunoSEQ multiplex PCR, yet TCRdb's version contains in-frame clones alone and is incomplete. The sample lists tens of thousands of clones, 84% occurring once. The sequencing used unsorted PBMCs, collected 1.9 years after starting antiretroviral therapy. These receptors were obtained from a woman aged 45-65 years with HIV.

The genes are TRBV28 and TRBJ1-2, with D perhaps matching TRBD1 (6 bases). The V end lost 5 bases, the J end lost 1 base, and 14 bases lay between the germline ends. There are 15 residues in the CDR3. Germline V gene lookup returns CDR1 MDHEN and CDR2 SYDVKM. In DNA form, the CDR3 reads TGTGCCAGCAGTACCTTAGGGGGGCTTAACTATGGCTACACCTTC. Translating gives CASSTLGGLNYGYTF.

This rearrangement joins TRBV7-6 to TRBJ2-5, with no clear D. Per germline, CDR1 SGHVS and CDR2 FNYEAQ. The V end lost 1 base, the J end lost 5 bases, and 8 bases lay between the germline ends. The CDR3 covers 13 residues. The CDR3: CASSLDVGETQYF. The CDR3 DNA reads TGTGCCAGCAGCTTAGATGTCGGGGAGACCCAGTACTTC.

The V gene is TRBV28, the J gene TRBJ1-1, with D possibly TRBD1 on 5 matching bases. Germline V gene data show CDR1 as MDHEN and CDR2 as SYDVKM. This CDR3 has 16 residues. V dropped 6 bases and J dropped 1 base, with 18 bases sitting between them. The CDR3 is CASSTNPGQKNTEAFF. In DNA, the CDR3 is TGTGCCAGCAGCACCAACCCCGGACAAAAGAACACTGAAGCTTTCTTT.

The J gene is TRBJ1-2, the V gene TRBV5-4, with 7 bases identical to TRBD1. Germline V CDR1 and CDR2: SGHNT, YYREEE (reference sequence). This CDR3 region has 14 residues. The junction had 5 bases not matched to a gene; V was cut back by 2 bases and J by 4 bases. The CDR3 DNA reads as TGTGCCAGCAGCTTCACTGGGACAGCCTATGGCTACACCTTC. Translating it yields CASSFTGTAYGYTF. The whole variable domain, remainder taken from reference TRBV5-4 and TRBJ1-2, is ETGVTQSPTHLIKTRGQQVTLRCSSQSGHNTVSWYQQALGQGPQFIFQYYREEENGRGNFPPRFSGLQFPNYSSELNVNALELDDSALYLCASSFTGTAYGYTFGSGTRLTVV.

The CDR3 nucleotides read TGCGCCAGCAGCCAACTAGCCCAGTGGCGGGGCCTCACTGAAGCTTTCTTT. Encoded protein: CASSQLAQWRGLTEAFF. This sequence joins TRBV4-1 and TRBJ1-1; D might be TRBD1 (5 bases). CDR1 is MGHRA and CDR2 is YSYEKL in the germline V gene. V shed 2 bases and J shed 4 bases, with 20 bases lying between them. This CDR3 spans 17 amino acids.

V and J are TRBV4-3 and TRBJ1-5; possible D gene TRBD1, 6 bases. The CDR3 totals 16 residues. Germline CDR1 and CDR2: LGHNA and YSLEER. V shed 0 bases and J shed 6 bases, with 15 bases lying between them. CDR3 amino acids: CASSQDRGTGIQPQHF. The DNA for the CDR3 is TGCGCCAGCAGCCAAGATCGGGGAACAGGGATTCAGCCCCAGCATTTT.

The rearrangement uses TRBV10-3 and TRBJ2-5, with a weak D call TRBD2 (5 bases). The CDR3 spans 13 residues. Germline CDR1 and CDR2: ENHRY and SYGVKD. Trimming cost V 10 bases and J 5 bases, with 17 bases left between them. CDR3 in amino acids: CATVGPLGETQYF. As DNA, the CDR3 is TGTGCCACTGTCGGGCCACTAGGGGAGACCCAGTACTTC.

The chain carries TRBV7-2 and TRBJ1-6; D remains ambiguous. V was cut by 1 base and J by 9 bases, with 13 bases left in between. The CDR3 loop spans 15 amino acids. CDR1 SGHTA and CDR2 FQGNSA come from the germline V gene. The CDR3 DNA reads TGTGCCAGCAGCTTAGAAGGAGGGAGGAGTTCACCCCTCCACTTT. Its translation is CASSLEGGRSSPLHF.

The genes are TRBV30 and TRBJ1-3; 8 positions agree with TRBD1. After removal of 1 base from V and 7 bases from J, the junction contained 9 bases not matched to a gene. This CDR3 is 15 amino acids long. From germline, CDR1 is GTSNPN and CDR2 SVGIG (reference sequence). CDR3 residues: CAWSGGTGKRNTIYF. The CDR3 DNA reads TGTGCCTGGAGTGGGGGGACAGGCAAGAGGAACACCATATATTTT.

V and J are TRBV5-1 and TRBJ1-1; D gene uncertain. The germline V and J ends were trimmed by 0 bases and 3 bases, with 9 bases remaining between them. Germline V lookup: CDR1 SGHRS, CDR2 YFSETQ. This CDR3 is 14 amino acids long. The CDR3 DNA sequence: TGCGCCAGCAGCTTGGACGATGGGGACACTGAAGCTTTCTTT. Translation: CASSLDDGDTEAFF.

The table lists this clone with a few counts. V is TRBV5-1 and J is TRBJ1-6, with D hard to call. The V end was cut by 0 bases, the J end by 9 bases, with 10 bases between. Germline V gives CDR1 SGHRS, CDR2 YFSETQ. This CDR3 spans 14 amino acids. CDR3 sequence reads: CASSLGGVGSPLHF. In DNA form, the CDR3 reads TGCGCCAGCAGCTTGGGCGGGGTTGGTTCACCCCTCCACTTT.

The V gene is TRBV11-2, the J gene TRBJ1-1; a weak D match, TRBD1 (6 bases). The V end lost 4 bases, the J end lost 3 bases, and 12 bases lay between the germline ends. Germline loops: CDR1 SGHAT, CDR2 FQNNGV. This CDR3 has 14 residues. CDR3 in DNA: TGTGCCAGCAGCTCACTTGGGACACACACTGAAGCTTTCTTT. Protein: CASSSLGTHTEAFF.

The chain employs TRBV7-9 and TRBJ1-1; D perhaps matches TRBD1 (5 bases). CDR3 length: 15 residues. Germline CDR1 is SEHNR and CDR2 is FQNEAQ (reference sequence). The V end was cut by 5 bases, the J end by 4 bases, with 17 bases between. The CDR3 nucleotides read TGTGCCAGCAGCACATTTGCGGGGGAGGGCACTGAAGCTTTCTTT. It codes for CASSTFAGEGTEAFF.

The chain recombines TRBV10-3 with TRBJ2-7; perhaps TRBD1 as D (5 bases). CDR1 is ENHRY and CDR2 is SYGVKD in the germline V gene. The V end lost 3 bases, the J end lost 2 bases, and 11 bases lay between the germline ends. CDR3 length equals 14 residues. The CDR3 region is CAISDVQAPYEQYF. The CDR3 DNA is TGTGCCATCAGTGATGTACAGGCCCCCTACGAGCAGTACTTC.

V gene TRBV6-5 combines with J gene TRBJ2-7; D could derive from TRBD1 or TRBD2 (5 bases each). Deletions cut 6 bases from V and 2 bases from J, with 11 bases between. The CDR3 is 13 residues long. Looked up from germline, CDR1 is MNHEY and CDR2 is SVGAGI. In DNA form, the CDR3 reads TGTGCCAGCAGCACCGGGGCCCCCTACGAGCAGTACTTC. Translating it yields CASSTGAPYEQYF.

This clone appeared a single time. V usage is TRBV9 and J usage is TRBJ1-5; D is unresolved. This CDR3 spans 17 amino acids. The ends were cut back, 0 bases at V and 0 bases at J, with 13 bases in the middle. CDR1 is SGDLS, CDR2 YYNGEE, per germline. Here the CDR3 DNA reads TGTGCCAGCAGCGTAGGGGAAGGTTTATATAGCAATCAGCCCCAGCATTTT. It translates to CASSVGEGLYSNQPQHF. Filled out from reference TRBV9 and TRBJ1-5, the complete variable domain reads DSGVTQTPKHLITATGQRVTLRCSPRSGDLSVYWYQQSLDQGLQFLIQYYNGEERAKGNILERFSAQQFPDLHSELNLSSLELGDSALYFCASSVGEGLYSNQPQHFGDGTRLSIL.

V gene TRBV6-1 combines with J gene TRBJ1-2, with 8 bases fitting TRBD1. J gave up 8 bases and V 2 bases, and 10 bases lay outside the gene matches. CDR1 MNHNS and CDR2 SASEGT come from the germline V gene. CDR3 length equals 15 residues. CDR3 in amino acids: CASSESETGVAGYTF. CDR3 bases: TGTGCCAGCAGTGAAAGCGAGACAGGGGTGGCCGGCTACACCTTC.

The rearrangement joins TRBV5-1 to TRBJ2-1; D is tentatively TRBD1 or TRBD2 (5 bases each). The germline CDR1 and CDR2 sequences are SGHRS and YFSETQ. V lost 4 bases and J 7 bases, leaving 18 bases between the germline ends. This CDR3 is 15 amino acids long. CDR3: CASSEGAGVPNEQFF. In DNA, the CDR3 is TGCGCCAGCAGCGAAGGGGCCGGGGTACCGAATGAGCAGTTCTTC.

This chain links TRBV2 with TRBJ1-1; D not certain. Per the germline V gene, CDR1 is SNHLY and CDR2 is FYNNEI. The CDR3 extends over 12 amino acids. The V and J ends lost 7 bases and 0 bases respectively, with 6 bases between them. CDR3: CASILLNTEAFF. The CDR3 coding sequence is TGTGCCAGCATCCTCCTGAACACTGAAGCTTTCTTT.

This chain links TRBV4-2 with TRBJ1-1; D gene uncertain. Trimming took off 1 base at V and 10 bases at J, with 10 bases between the two ends. CDR1 is LGHNA, CDR2 YNFKEQ, per germline. The CDR3 consists of 12 residues. DNA for the CDR3: TGTGCCAGCAGCCAAGGAAGGTTGGGAGCTTTCTTT. It translates to CASSQGRLGAFF.

This chain links TRBV2 with TRBJ2-2; D may be TRBD1 or TRBD2 (5 bases each). V lost 6 bases, J lost 5 bases, and 13 bases lay in between. Germline V CDR1 and CDR2: SNHLY, FYNNEI. This CDR3 has 14 residues. The CDR3 is CASSRDLRTGELFF. The CDR3 region has the DNA TGTGCCAGCAGCAGGGACCTAAGGACCGGGGAGCTGTTTTTT.

The chain's CDR3 is CASSQDSVSSEPYNEQFF. The CDR3 DNA reads as TGCGCCAGCAGCCAAGATTCCGTTTCTAGCGAACCCTACAATGAGCAGTTCTTC. This chain connects TRBV4-1 to TRBJ2-1; D possibly corresponds to TRBD2 (6 bases). This CDR3 region has 18 residues. Germline CDR1 MGHRA, CDR2 YSYEKL. With 0 bases removed from V and 2 bases from J, the gap between germline ends came to 17 bases.

This clone was seen a few times. The gene calls are TRBV7-3 and TRBJ2-6; D gene unclear. Germline values: CDR1 SGHTA, CDR2 FQGTGA. CDR3 length: 18 amino acids. Trimming took off 5 bases at V and 0 bases at J, with 17 bases between the two ends. CDR3 sequence reads: CASSPNAGSFSGANVLTF. The CDR3, as DNA: TGTGCCAGCAGCCCAAACGCCGGCAGCTTCTCTGGGGCCAACGTCCTGACTTTC.

This clone showed up just a few times. V and J are TRBV9 and TRBJ2-7; D may be TRBD2 (6 bases). V lost 3 bases, J lost 2 bases, and 18 bases lay in between. Germline CDR1 reads SGDLS; CDR2 reads YYNGEE. The CDR3 totals 16 residues. The CDR3 coding sequence is TGTGCCAGCAGCGCAGGAGGGGAGAGCTTCACCTACGAGCAGTACTTC. It yields the protein CASSAGGESFTYEQYF.